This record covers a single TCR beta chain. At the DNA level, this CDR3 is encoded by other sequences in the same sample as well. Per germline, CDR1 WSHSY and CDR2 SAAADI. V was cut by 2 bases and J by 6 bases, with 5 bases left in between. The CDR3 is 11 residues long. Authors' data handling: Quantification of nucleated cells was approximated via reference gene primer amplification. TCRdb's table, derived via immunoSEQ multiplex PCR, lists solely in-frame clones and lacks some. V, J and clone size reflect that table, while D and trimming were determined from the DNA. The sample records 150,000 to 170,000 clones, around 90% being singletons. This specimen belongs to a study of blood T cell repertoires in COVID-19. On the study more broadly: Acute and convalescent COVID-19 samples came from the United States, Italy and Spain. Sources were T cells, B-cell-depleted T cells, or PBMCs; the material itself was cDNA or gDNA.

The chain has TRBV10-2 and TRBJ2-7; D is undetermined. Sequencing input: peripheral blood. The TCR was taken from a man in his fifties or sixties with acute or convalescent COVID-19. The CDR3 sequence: CASSELSEQYF. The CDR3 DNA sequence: TGCGCCAGCAGTGAGCTGAGCGAGCAGTACTTC.